The 30 T cell receptor beta chains given below trace back to one sample, sequenced in a study of T cell repertoires in cytomegalovirus infection. TCRdb reprocessed the reads with MiXCR, giving one entry per CDR3 protein. The table lists hundreds of thousands of distinct CDR3 sequences, 24% of them singletons. Sequenced material: CD8+ T cells from PBMCs. Every receptor here comes from a human donor in good health (CMV status not recorded). Some clones in this sample may be carry-over from other donors' samples.

This clonotype occurred a few times. The chain is built from TRBV28 and TRBJ2-3, with TRBD2 matching 11 bases. V trimming: 6 bases; J trimming: 5 bases; junction bases outside the gene matches: 10. From germline, CDR1 is MDHEN and CDR2 SYDVKM. The CDR3 length is 16 residues. The CDR3 nucleotides read TGTGCCAGCAGCTTTGGTAGCGGGGGGGCCTTAGATACGCAGTATTTT. It yields the protein CASSFGSGGALDTQYF.

This chain links TRBV5-6 with TRBJ1-1, with 10 bases identical to TRBD1. V lost 6 bases and J lost 5; bases outside the gene matches: 13. CDR3 length equals 16 residues. Per the germline V gene, CDR1 is SGHDT and CDR2 is YYEEEE. This CDR3 reads CASTLEGQGPWTEAFF. CDR3 DNA: TGTGCCAGCACCCTTGAGGGACAGGGGCCGTGGACTGAAGCTTTCTTT.

In this sample, this clonotype turned up many times. The chain couples TRBV7-2 to TRBJ2-1; D is perhaps TRBD1 or TRBD2 (5 bases each). Trimming took 1 base from V and 1 from J, leaving 8 bases between them. The CDR3 consists of 15 residues. Germline-derived CDR1 and CDR2 are SGHTA and FQGNSA. CDR3 nucleotide sequence: TGTGCCAGCAGCTTAGGGTGGGGGTCCTACAATGAGCAGTTCTTC. Amino acid sequence: CASSLGWGSYNEQFF.

This clonotype showed up just a few times. The chain carries TRBV15 and TRBJ1-2; D call uncertain. CDR3 length: 12 residues. V lost 5 bases, J lost 8 bases, and 12 bases lay in between. CDR1 and CDR2 (germline): LNHNV, YYDKDF (reference sequence). The CDR3 spells CATSVGIVGYTF. For the CDR3, the DNA is TGTGCCACCAGCGTCGGGATTGTCGGCTACACCTTC.

The rearrangement links TRBV7-8 to TRBJ2-7; perhaps TRBD1 as D (8 bases). V lost 4 bases and J 6 bases, leaving 16 bases between the germline ends. Germline V gene data show CDR1 as SGHVS and CDR2 as FQNEAQ. CDR3 length: 14 residues. DNA for the CDR3: TGTGCCAGCAGCTCTGACAGGGGAGGGGGCGAGCAGTACTTC. Its protein product is CASSSDRGGGEQYF.

V gene TRBV4-3 combines with J gene TRBJ2-5; TRBD2 matches at 13 bases. CDR1 is LGHNA and CDR2 is YSLEER in the germline V gene. The CDR3 totals 16 residues. V shed 4 bases and J 1 base; nucleotides not matched to a gene: 3. The CDR3 DNA is TGCGCCAGCAGCCCGACTAGCGGGGGGCGCCAAGAGACCCAGTACTTC. Its protein is CASSPTSGGRQETQYF.

On this clonotype itself: Given a much more abundant clone one base away, this may be a read error. The CDR3, as DNA: TGTGCCTGCAGACCCTCCCTCCCAACAGGAGGCACAGATACGCAGTATTTT. Translation: CACRPSLPTGGTDTQYF. This chain links TRBV12-3 or TRBV12-4 with TRBJ2-3, with D perhaps matching TRBD1 (5 bases). The CDR3 has 17 amino acids.

This clonotype turned up a few times. This sequence joins TRBV3-1 and TRBJ2-2; 13 bases are shared with TRBD2. Germline assignment: CDR1 LGHDT and CDR2 YNNKEL (reference sequence). The V segment lost 5 bases and the J segment 0 bases; nucleotides outside the gene matches: 3. This CDR3 spans 17 amino acids. In DNA form, the CDR3 reads TGTGCCAGCAGCTGGACTAGCGGGGGCCCGAACACCGGGGAGCTGTTTTTT. As protein: CASSWTSGGPNTGELFF.

About this clonotype: Possible read error: a much larger clone is one base away. The CDR3 carries no conserved terminal phenylalanine or tryptophan, so it likely arises from a read error. The chain combines TRBV7-2 with TRBJ2-3, with a possible D match to TRBD2 (7 bases). With 1 base removed from V and 5 bases from J, the gap between germline ends came to 13 bases. CDR1 and CDR2 (germline): SGHTA, FQGNSA. The CDR3 spans 15 residues. CDR3 coding DNA: TGTGCCAGCAGCTTAGAAGGGGGGGCCGGAGATACGCAGTATTCT. It codes for CASSLEGGAGDTQYS.

This clonotype was seen a handful of times. The chain uses TRBV5-6 and TRBJ1-2; D is undetermined. The CDR3 spans 15 residues. CDR1 and CDR2 (germline): SGHDT, YYEEEE. Between the trimmed V and J ends, which lost 4 bases and 4 bases, there was a span of 17 bases. The CDR3 DNA reads as TGTGCCAGCAGCCCCCCCGTTGTCTCCGTCTATGGCTACACCTTC. This sequence encodes CASSPPVVSVYGYTF.

This clonotype was detected a few times. The chain links TRBV2 to TRBJ2-7; TRBD1 is a possible D gene (5 bases). V shed 9 bases and J shed 2 bases, with 11 bases lying between them. The germline V gene encodes CDR1 SNHLY and CDR2 FYNNEI. The CDR3 has 12 amino acids. The CDR3 protein is CASLGRAYEQYV. In DNA form, the CDR3 reads TGTGCCAGTCTGGGCAGGGCCTACGAGCAGTACGTC.

The rearrangement uses TRBV4-1 and TRBJ1-3; D may be TRBD1 (6 bases). The CDR3 has 16 amino acids. Germline loops: CDR1 MGHRA, CDR2 YSYEKL. The V end was cut by 0 bases, the J end by 3 bases, with 12 bases between. CDR3 in amino acids: CASSQDVGTYGNTIYF. Here the CDR3 DNA reads TGCGCCAGCAGCCAAGACGTGGGGACATATGGAAACACCATATATTTT.

The rearrangement uses TRBV2 and TRBJ2-7; D call uncertain. Germline values: CDR1 SNHLY, CDR2 FYNNEI. This CDR3 has 15 amino acids. Trimming stripped 1 base from V and 0 bases from J, with 10 bases between. DNA of the CDR3: TGTGCCAGCAGTGAAGGACCGACGATCTCCTACGAGCAGTACGTC. It is translated as CASSEGPTISYEQYV.

Concerning this clonotype itself: This may be a read error: a much more frequent sequence differs by one nucleotide. The chain combines TRBV7-6 with TRBJ1-1; possible D gene TRBD1, 5 bases. The CDR3 is 16 amino acids. The V and J ends lost 5 bases and 6 bases respectively, with 22 bases between them. Germline V gene sequence: CDR1 SGHVS, CDR2 FNYEAQ. The CDR3 is CASSPREGTWGSEAFF. In DNA, the CDR3 is TGTGCCAGCAGCCCTAGGGAGGGGACCTGGGGGTCTGAAGCTTTCTTT.

A word on this clonotype: This sequence may be a read error, since a much larger clone differs from it by one base. V usage is TRBV7-9 and J usage is TRBJ2-1, with 8 positions matching TRBD2. Unmatched junction bases numbered 8, after V lost 5 bases and J lost 8 bases. Germline loops: CDR1 SEHNR, CDR2 FQNEAQ (reference sequence). The CDR3 contains 14 residues. The CDR3 DNA follows: TGTGCCAGCAGCGACATCGGGGGGGCGTATGAGCAGTTCTTC. Its protein is CASSDIGGAYEQFF.

This clonotype turned up a few times. CDR3 nucleotide sequence: TGTGCCAGCAGCCCGCTCAGGGACGGAAGCTCCTACGAGCAGTACTTC. Its protein is CASSPLRDGSSYEQYF. The V gene is TRBV7-9, the J gene TRBJ2-7; perhaps D is TRBD1 or TRBD2 (5 bases each). The CDR3 loop spans 16 amino acids. Germline V CDR1 and CDR2: SEHNR, FQNEAQ (reference sequence). V dropped 5 bases and J dropped 0 bases, with 17 bases sitting between them.

There are many counts of this clonotype. The chain recombines TRBV14 with TRBJ2-1; D is perhaps TRBD2 (6 bases). This CDR3 is built from 14 residues. Trimming left V 4 bases short and J 11 bases short, with 18 bases between. The germline gives CDR1 SGHDN, CDR2 FVKESK. The DNA for the CDR3 is TGTGCCAGCAGCCCGCGGGACTCACCCAAGAAGCAGTTCTTC. Residues: CASSPRDSPKKQFF.

This chain uses TRBV19 with TRBJ1-5; 7 bases align to TRBD1. Trimming at V came to 4 bases and at J to 9 bases, leaving 9 bases not matched to a gene. CDR1 is LNHDA, CDR2 SQIVND, per germline (reference sequence). The CDR3 length is 14 residues. The CDR3 here is CASSTRQGRGPQHF. The CDR3 DNA sequence: TGTGCCAGTAGTACCCGACAGGGACGAGGGCCCCAGCATTTT.

This clonotype was counted a few times. The CDR3 DNA is TGCGCCAGCAGCCCTGGCGGGGAGGATACGCAGTATTTT. Protein product: CASSPGGEDTQYF. The chain has TRBV5-1 and TRBJ2-3, with D possibly TRBD2 on 6 matching bases. CDR3 length: 13 amino acids. Trimming stripped 4 bases from V and 6 bases from J, with 12 bases between. Germline loops: CDR1 SGHRS, CDR2 YFSETQ.

The V call is TRBV7-3, the J call TRBJ1-6, with unresolved D. Germline loops: CDR1 SGHTA, CDR2 FQGTGA. The CDR3 is 14 amino acids. Trimming took 4 bases from V and 12 from J, leaving 16 bases between them. This CDR3 reads CASSSIDMAGPLHF. The CDR3 DNA sequence: TGTGCCAGCAGCTCAATTGACATGGCTGGACCCCTCCACTTT.

This clonotype was found many times. The genes are TRBV28 and TRBJ1-4; D may be TRBD1 (5 bases). V was cut by 6 bases and J by 3 bases, with 14 bases left in between. CDR1 MDHEN and CDR2 SYDVKM come from the germline V gene. The CDR3 consists of 15 residues. This chain's CDR3 is CASRLGGEANEKLFF. The CDR3, as DNA: TGTGCCAGCAGACTGGGGGGGGAAGCTAATGAAAAACTGTTTTTT.

This clonotype was detected many times. The chain is built from TRBV7-8 and TRBJ2-5; D gene ambiguous. The germline V gene has CDR1 SGHVS and CDR2 FQNEAQ. V shed 4 bases and J shed 3 bases, with 24 bases lying between them. This CDR3 has 18 residues. DNA for the CDR3: TGTGCCAGCAGCTCCCCGTTGGGGTTGTTACGTAAAGAAGAGACCCAGTACTTC. This sequence encodes CASSSPLGLLRKEETQYF.

This chain connects TRBV29-1 to TRBJ2-3; D is unresolved. The CDR3 consists of 13 residues. Between the trimmed V and J ends, which lost 5 bases and 3 bases, there was a span of 12 bases. CDR1 is SQVTM, CDR2 ANQGSEA, per germline. In nucleotides, the CDR3 is TGCAGCGTTCCCCCCTTCGATACAGATACGCAGTATTTT. It translates to CSVPPFDTDTQYF.

Ten or more counts support this clonotype. The rearrangement joins TRBV15 to TRBJ2-3, with D unclear. The germline V and J ends were trimmed by 0 bases and 0 bases, with 13 bases remaining between them. The CDR3 covers 17 residues. Germline CDR1 is LNHNV and CDR2 is YYDKDF (reference sequence). This chain's CDR3 is CATSRDDMRASTDTQYF. CDR3 nucleotide sequence: TGTGCCACCAGCAGAGATGACATGAGAGCTAGCACAGATACGCAGTATTTT.

The chain links TRBV20-1 to TRBJ2-7, with D possibly being TRBD1 (6 bases). CDR1 and CDR2 from the germline V gene are DFQATT and SNEGSKA (reference sequence). This CDR3 is built from 14 residues. Trimming cost V 6 bases and J 3 bases, with 18 bases left between them. The CDR3 region is CSATNRAVNYEQYV. CDR3 nucleotide sequence: TGCAGTGCAACCAACAGGGCGGTAAACTACGAGCAGTACGTC.

The table lists this clonotype with a few counts. The rearrangement joins TRBV5-1 to TRBJ1-2; the D gene is possibly TRBD1 (5 bases). There are 15 residues in the CDR3. CDR1 SGHRS and CDR2 YFSETQ come from the germline V gene. Deletions cut 0 bases from V and 6 bases from J, with 15 bases between. For the CDR3, the DNA is TGCGCCAGCAGCTTGGCCGGGGCAGACGCCCATGGCTACACCTTC. Translated: CASSLAGADAHGYTF.

CDR3 region: CAISDYRGPAGNTIYF. The CDR3 DNA follows: TGTGCCATCAGTGACTACAGGGGCCCAGCGGGAAACACCATATATTTT. The chain recombines TRBV10-3 with TRBJ1-3, with 7 bases that match TRBD1. This CDR3 region has 16 residues. J gave up 4 bases and V 3 bases, and 9 bases lay outside the gene matches. The germline CDR1 and CDR2 sequences are ENHRY and SYGVKD.

The genes are TRBV7-6 and TRBJ2-7; D possibly corresponds to TRBD1 (6 bases). Deletions cut 1 base from V and 7 bases from J, with 14 bases between. The V gene's germline CDR1 is SGHVS and CDR2 FNYEAQ. This CDR3 comprises 14 residues. In DNA form, the CDR3 reads TGTGCCAGCAGCTTAGAGCAGGGGACGAGAGAGCAGTACTTC. This translates into CASSLEQGTREQYF.

About this clonotype: A read error may be the cause here, since a much bigger clone is one base away. The chain uses TRBV7-6 and TRBJ2-2; D might be TRBD2 (7 bases). Per germline, CDR1 SGHVS and CDR2 FNYEAQ. The CDR3 totals 15 residues. The CDR3 sequence is CVSSLVGGPAGELFF. DNA for the CDR3: TGTGTCAGCAGCTTAGTCGGGGGGCCGGCCGGGGAGCTGTTTTTT.

This clonotype was found many times. In DNA form, the CDR3 reads TGTGCCAGCAGCTCATACTACCGGGTCCCCAATAGCAATCAGCCCCAGCATTTT. Encoded protein: CASSSYYRVPNSNQPQHF. This chain links TRBV7-2 with TRBJ1-5; D unclear. Germline-derived CDR1 and CDR2 are SGHTA and FQGNSA. V dropped 4 bases and J dropped 0 bases, with 19 bases sitting between them. The CDR3 loop spans 18 amino acids.